A selection of T cell receptor beta chains follows, all from one sample in a study of T cell changes during pregnancy in multiple sclerosis. The data were produced by immunoSEQ multiplex PCR, yet TCRdb's version contains in-frame clones alone and is incomplete. The sample consists of 55,000 to 65,000 clones, just under 95% of them appearing once. The sample was CD4+ T cells from peripheral blood mononuclear cells, taken before pregnancy. These receptor sequences come from a female donor with multiple sclerosis, enrolled in a pregnancy study. CDR3s include the opening cysteine and the closing phenylalanine or tryptophan. A D gene is named only where the DNA matches it firmly. For some rows the clone size is stated as once, few or many, or as a class when expanded; others skip it.

15,NA,TRBV11-3,NA,TRBJ1-6,CAGCQERSYNSPLHF,TGTGCCGGGTGCCAGGAGCGGAGCTATAATTCACCCCTCCACTTT
17,NA,TRBV19,TRBD2,TRBJ2-1,CASSTRTSGRGYNEQFF,TGTGCCAGTAGTACCCGGACTAGCGGGAGGGGATACAATGAGCAGTTCTTC
14,NA,TRBV5-8,NA,TRBJ1-5,CASSRGYSNQPQHF,TGTGCCAGCAGCCGGGGTTATAGCAATCAGCCCCAGCATTTT
12,NA,TRBV29-1,NA,TRBJ2-4,CSAAETDNIQYF,TGCAGCGCCGCGGAGACAGATAACATTCAGTACTTC
15,NA,TRBV5-4,NA,TRBJ2-1,CASSQTSPPYNEQFF,TGTGCCAGCAGCCAAACTAGTCCCCCCTACAATGAGCAGTTCTTC
14,NA,TRBV18,TRBD2,TRBJ2-1,CASSRTSGGDEQFF,TGTGCCAGCTCTCGGACTAGCGGGGGGGATGAGCAGTTCTTC
15,once,TRBV25-1,NA,TRBJ1-3,CASSGIGIIGNTIYF,TGTGCCAGCAGTGGGATCGGGATTATCGGGAACACCATATATTTT
18,NA,TRBV11-1,TRBD1,TRBJ2-1,CASSRRDRGGGRNNEQFF,TGTGCCAGCAGCCGCCGGGACAGGGGCGGGGGGAGGAACAATGAGCAGTTCTTC
15,NA,TRBV4-3,TRBD1,TRBJ1-4,CASSQDHRGNEKLFF,TGCGCCAGCAGCCAGGACCACAGGGGGAATGAAAAACTGTTTTTT
16,NA,TRBV7-2,TRBD2,TRBJ2-3,CASSSGLAGGTDTQYF,TGTGCCAGCAGCTCAGGACTAGCGGGAGGCACAGATACGCAGTATTTT
17,NA,TRBV19,TRBD2,TRBJ2-1,CASSIILLAGGPNEQFF,TGTGCCAGTAGTATAATCTTGCTAGCGGGAGGGCCCAATGAGCAGTTCTTC
15,NA,TRBV19,TRBD1,TRBJ1-2,CASSISAGGSYGYTF,TGTGCCAGTAGTATCTCGGCAGGGGGCAGCTATGGCTACACCTTC
15,NA,TRBV28,TRBD1,TRBJ2-7,CASSLSRTGSYEQYF,TGTGCCAGCAGTTTATCGCGGACAGGGTCCTACGAGCAGTACTTC
24,once,TRBV19,NA,TRBJ1-3,CASSIEMGRSSEYLQSLPGNTIYF,TGTGCCAGTAGTATAGAAATGGGGAGAAGTAGTGAGTACCTTCAATCCCTCCCTGGAAACACCATATATTTT
13,NA,TRBV19,NA,TRBJ1-1,CASTQKRDTEAFF,TGTGCCAGTACCCAGAAGAGGGACACTGAAGCTTTCTTT
16,NA,TRBV23-1,TRBD1,TRBJ1-2,CASSPIPGQGRDGYTF,TGCGCCAGCAGTCCAATACCGGGACAGGGTCGAGATGGCTACACCTTC
14,few,TRBV5-1,NA,TRBJ2-7,CASSLGVSPHEQYF,TGCGCCAGCAGCTTGGGTGTTAGTCCCCACGAGCAGTACTTC
16,NA,TRBV4-3,TRBD1,TRBJ2-3,CASSLRDRATADTQYF,TGCGCCAGCAGCCTCCGGGACAGGGCAACGGCAGATACGCAGTATTTT
14,NA,TRBV28,NA,TRBJ2-3,CASSLVPGQGTQYF,TGTGCCAGCAGTTTGGTTCCAGGGCAAGGGACGCAGTATTTT
16,NA,TRBV5-1,TRBD2,TRBJ2-2,CASSHGLAENTGELFF,TGCGCCAGCAGCCACGGACTAGCGGAGAACACCGGGGAGCTGTTTTTT
15,NA,TRBV6-1,NA,TRBJ1-5,CASSGKAFSNQPQHF,TGTGCCAGCAGCGGGAAGGCGTTTAGCAATCAGCCCCAGCATTTT
13,NA,TRBV5-6,NA,TRBJ2-2,CASRGSPRGELFF,TGTGCCAGCAGAGGTTCTCCCAGGGGGGAGCTGTTTTTT
14,NA,TRBV2,NA,TRBJ2-7,CASSEGGKAGEQYF,TGTGCCAGCAGTGAAGGCGGGAAGGCTGGTGAGCAGTACTTC
13,NA,TRBV29-1,TRBD1,TRBJ2-2,CSVEGQLTGELFF,TGCAGCGTTGAGGGACAGTTAACCGGGGAGCTGTTTTTT
21,NA,TRBV14,NA,TRBJ2-7,CASSRTKPGSQQTLSSYEQYF,TGTGCCAGCAGCCGTACCAAACCGGGATCACAACAAACTCTTTCGTCCTACGAGCAGTACTTC
13,NA,TRBV29-1,TRBD1,TRBJ1-1,CSVEVGRGTEAFF,TGCAGCGTTGAAGTCGGCAGGGGGACTGAAGCTTTCTTT
17,once,TRBV19,NA,TRBJ2-6,CASSTTGFRTGANVLTF,TGTGCCAGTAGTACAACAGGTTTTAGGACTGGGGCCAACGTCCTGACTTTC
11,NA,TRBV20-1,TRBD1,TRBJ2-7,CSANRGGEQYF,TGCAGTGCAAACAGGGGCGGCGAGCAGTACTTC
12,NA,TRBV15,NA,TRBJ2-7,CATSRSRGEQYF,TGTGCCACCAGCAGGTCTCGGGGCGAGCAGTACTTC
14,NA,TRBV5-5,NA,TRBJ1-2,CASSSGQLGASYTF,TGTGCCAGCAGCTCAGGCCAGTTGGGCGCGAGCTACACCTTC
12,NA,TRBV6-6,NA,TRBJ2-4,CAISRGVDHRDF,TGTGCCATCTCCCGGGGTGTGGACCACCGGGACTTC
14,NA,TRBV7-2,NA,TRBJ2-2,CASMVEQHTGELFF,TGTGCCAGCATGGTGGAACAGCACACCGGGGAGCTGTTTTTT
16,once,TRBV5-6,TRBD1,TRBJ1-3,CASSLVGQASGNTIYF,TGTGCCAGCAGCTTGGTGGGACAGGCCTCTGGAAACACCATATATTTT